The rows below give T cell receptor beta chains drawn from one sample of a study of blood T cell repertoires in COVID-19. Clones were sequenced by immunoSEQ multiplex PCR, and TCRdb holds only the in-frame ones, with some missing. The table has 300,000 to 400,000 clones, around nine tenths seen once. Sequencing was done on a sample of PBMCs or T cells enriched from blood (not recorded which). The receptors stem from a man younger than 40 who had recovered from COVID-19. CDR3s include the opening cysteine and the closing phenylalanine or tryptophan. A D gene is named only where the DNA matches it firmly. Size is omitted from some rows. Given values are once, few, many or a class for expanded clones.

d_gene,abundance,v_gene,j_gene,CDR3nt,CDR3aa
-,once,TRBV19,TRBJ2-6,TGTGCCAGTAGTATGGCCCCGGGACACGCGTCAGGGGCCAACGTCCTGACTTTC,CASSMAPGHASGANVLTF
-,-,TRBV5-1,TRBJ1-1,TGCGCCAGCAGCACTCGGACCGGAGGGGACGAAGCTTTCTTT,CASSTRTGGDEAFF
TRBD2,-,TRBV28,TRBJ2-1,TGTGCCAGCAGGTTAGCGGGGGGGTACAATGAGCAGTTCTTC,CASRLAGGYNEQFF
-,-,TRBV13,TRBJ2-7,TGTGCCAGCAGCTCCGAGGCTATCTACGAGCAGTACTTC,CASSSEAIYEQYF
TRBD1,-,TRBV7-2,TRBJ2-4,TGTGCCAGCAGCCCCGACAGGGGAAAAGAAAACATTCAGTACTTC,CASSPDRGKENIQYF
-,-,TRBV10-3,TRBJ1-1,TGTGCCATCAGTGCGGTGAACACTGAAGCTTTCTTT,CAISAVNTEAFF
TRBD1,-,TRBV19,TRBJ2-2,TGTGCCAGTAGTTTCTACCGGGACAGGGGGTCCGGGGAGCTGTTTTTT,CASSFYRDRGSGELFF
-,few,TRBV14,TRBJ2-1,TGTGCCAGCAGCCAAGACCCGGGGTTTAGCTCCAATGAGCAGTTCTTC,CASSQDPGFSSNEQFF
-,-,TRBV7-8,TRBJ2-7,TGTGCCAGCAGCACCGGGCCAGGGGATTTCTACGAGCAGTACTTC,CASSTGPGDFYEQYF
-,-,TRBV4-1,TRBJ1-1,TGCGCCAGCAGCCAAGTTACAGAGAACACTGAAGCTTTCTTT,CASSQVTENTEAFF
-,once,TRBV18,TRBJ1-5,TGTGCCAGCTCACCCACCTCAGGAGGGGTTGGCAATCAGCCCCAGCATTTT,CASSPTSGGVGNQPQHF
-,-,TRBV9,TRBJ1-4,TGTGCCAGCAGCCTCGGGAGGGGCATTAATGAAAAACTGTTTTTT,CASSLGRGINEKLFF
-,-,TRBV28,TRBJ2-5,TGTGCCAGCAGTCCAAGGGACACCGCCGGGGAGACCCAGTACTTC,CASSPRDTAGETQYF
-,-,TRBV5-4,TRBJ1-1,TGTGCCAGCAGCCGGGAGGGTAAGAACACTGAAGCTTTCTTT,CASSREGKNTEAFF
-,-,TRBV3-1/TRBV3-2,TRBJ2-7,TGTGCCAGCAGACAAACAGGGCTTACTCCCAACGAGCAGTACTTC,CASRQTGLTPNEQYF
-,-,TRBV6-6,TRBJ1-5,TGTGCCAGCCGAGTCAGCAATCAGCCCCAGCATTTT,CASRVSNQPQHF
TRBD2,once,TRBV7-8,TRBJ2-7,TGTGCCAGCAGCTTACGGGGACTAGCCCCCTACGAGCAGTACTTC,CASSLRGLAPYEQYF
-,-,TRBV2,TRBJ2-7,TGTGCCAGCAAGGGGGACTCCTACGAGCAGTACTTC,CASKGDSYEQYF
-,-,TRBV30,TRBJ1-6,TGTGCCTGGAGTCCCGGTGGGCTTGAGGACAGAAATTCACCCCTCCACTTT,CAWSPGGLEDRNSPLHF
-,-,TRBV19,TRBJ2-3,TGTGCCAGTAGTATTCGTGATACGCAGTATTTT,CASSIRDTQYF
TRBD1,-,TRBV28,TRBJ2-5,TGTGCCAGCAGTCCGGACAGGGGGCGCTTCGAGACCCAGTACTTC,CASSPDRGRFETQYF
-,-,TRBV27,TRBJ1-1,TGTGCCAGCAGTTTATATGCCAGGGGCACTGAAGCTTTCTTT,CASSLYARGTEAFF
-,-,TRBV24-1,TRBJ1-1,TGTGCCACCAGTGATAACCAGGGAGGGAACACTGAAGCTTTCTTT,CATSDNQGGNTEAFF
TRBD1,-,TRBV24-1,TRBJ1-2,TGTGCCACCAGTGTCGGGGACAGGGGTGGCTACACCTTC,CATSVGDRGGYTF
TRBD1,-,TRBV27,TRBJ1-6,TGTGCCAGCAGCCCGGGACAGTCTTATAATTCACCCCTCCACTTT,CASSPGQSYNSPLHF
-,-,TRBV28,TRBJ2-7,TGTGCCAGCAGTTTCACCGGGAGTGACTACGAGCAGTACTTC,CASSFTGSDYEQYF
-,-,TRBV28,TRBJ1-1,TGTGCCAGCAGTTTCCCGGGGACGGCAGGGGAGGGTGCTGAAGCTTTCTTT,CASSFPGTAGEGAEAFF
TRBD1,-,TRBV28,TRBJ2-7,TGTGCCAGCAGACGGGACAGTCTGGGTTCCTACGAGCAGTACTTC,CASRRDSLGSYEQYF
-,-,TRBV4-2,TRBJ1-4,TGTGCCAGCAGCCAAGTGGAACAGGCAACTAATGAAAAACTGTTTTTT,CASSQVEQATNEKLFF
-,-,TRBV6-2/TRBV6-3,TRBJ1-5,TGTGCCAGCAGCTCCGGACCCCGGGGAAATCAGCCCCAGCATTTT,CASSSGPRGNQPQHF
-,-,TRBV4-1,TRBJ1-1,TGCGCCAGCAGCCAAGATTCAGGGGAAGCTTTCTTT,CASSQDSGEAFF
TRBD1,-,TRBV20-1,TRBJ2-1,TGCAGTGCTAGTAGGGGGCGGGACAATGAGCAGTTCTTC,CSASRGRDNEQFF